The T cell receptor beta chain under discussion was sequenced for a study of T cell changes during pregnancy in multiple sclerosis. From germline, CDR1 is SGHRS and CDR2 YFSETQ. V lost 3 bases, J lost 7 bases, and 17 bases lay in between. The CDR3 consists of 15 residues. This table comes from immunoSEQ multiplex PCR, and its TCRdb copy is limited to in-frame clones, with some not included. Here the sample spans approximately 53,000 clones, more than 80% being singletons. The receptor was isolated from a female donor with multiple sclerosis, enrolled in a pregnancy study. The chain is built from TRBV5-1 and TRBJ2-1; TRBD1 might be the D (5 bases). Sequenced here: CD4+ T cells from peripheral blood mononuclear cells, sampled before pregnancy. CDR3 loop: CASSSRPSGANEQFF. For the CDR3, the DNA is TGCGCCAGCAGCTCGAGACCCAGTGGGGCAAATGAGCAGTTCTTC.